This TCR beta chain was sequenced for a study of blood T cell repertoires in COVID-19 (dated by TCRdb to the early 2020s). Broadly, across the study: The collaborator samples originated in the United States, Italy and Spain and spanned the acute and convalescent phases of COVID-19. The prospective study material was composed of cDNA or gDNA derived from T cells, B-cell-depleted T cells, or PBMCs. Where available, HLA class I and class II types were obtained from metadata supplied by the sample provider rather than from assay-based typing. Sample metadata almost always included a de-identified subject ID, COVID-19 status, age in years and sex. The samples were drawn from two sources: the first 160 participants of the ongoing ImmuneRACE study, and 1,000 to 1,500 subjects contributed by 6 global collaborators. The repertoires were made available in a free public database intended to serve as a resource for research on the immune response to SARS-CoV-2. Subjects who had been exposed to COVID-19, were actively infected with it, or had recovered from it provided the deeply sampled blood TCRbeta repertoires that made up the dataset.

Collaborating institutions collected whole blood in K2EDTA tubes following their own protocols. Collaborator samples were shipped for TCRbeta analysis as frozen whole blood, isolated PBMCs, or DNA extracted from either sample type. TCRbeta CDR3 regions were amplified from genomic DNA using the immunoSEQ Assay, a bias-controlled multiplex PCR. In the source study's methods: Within the assay, amplification of reference gene primers was used to estimate how many nucleated cells each sample contained. Sequence reads were collapsed and filtered to measure the absolute abundance of every unique TCRbeta CDR3 rearrangement. For each sample, productive Simpson clonality was calculated as the square root of Simpson's diversity index over productive rearrangements. TCRdb limited this immuneACCESS table to in-frame rearrangements with V and J called. A share of clones is missing; checked studies link under half to unresolved V genes, and the rest is unexplained. V, J and clone size derive from that table, while D and trimming were established from the DNA sequence. Across this sample there are about 59,000 clones, with more than 60% seen only once. The ten largest make up approximately 15% of the sample.

In regard to this clone: Its antigen target is currently unknown. Per-base qualities were not stored, and no clone one base away is much larger.

The paper's findings and limits, for the study overall: The amount of clinical and demographic metadata varied by source and participant and was provided uncurated.

The CDR1 and CDR2 encoded by the germline V gene (reference sequence) are GTSNPN and SVGIG. The CDR3 measures 14 amino acids from cysteine to phenylalanine. Solely the CDR3 DNA is kept, with 42 bases framed from the first base. The V end loses 4 bases and the J end loses 4 bases, and a stretch of 14 bases separates them. This receptor was taken from a woman in her sixties or seventies with acute or convalescent COVID-19. This sequence uses TRBV30 and TRBJ1-5; a tentative D match to TRBD1 spans 6 bases. Input material: peripheral blood. The bases read TGTGCCTGGACCTCCAGGGACAAGAATCAGCCCCAGCATTTT. Translated, it gives CAWTSRDKNQPQHF.